This T cell receptor beta chain was captured by sequencing in a study of molecular identifiers for immune sequencing clone quantification. TCRdb reprocessed the PCR reads via MiXCR and lists one record per CDR3 protein. The table includes 490,000 or so distinct CDR3 sequences, about 25% detected once. The sorting of naive CD8 T cells used the CD8+CD4-CCR7+CD45RA+ phenotype. This clonotype was seen repeatedly, ten times or more. J was trimmed by 1 base and V by 1 base; bases with no gene match: 1. CDR3 size: 15 residues. From germline, CDR1 is SNHLY and CDR2 FYNNEI. The TCR originated in a human donor in good health. Some libraries in this study had Jurkat cell RNA spiked in. The sequenced material came from naive CD8+ T cells from blood, with Jurkat cell RNA spiked in. Regarding subset: FACS-sorted CD8+CD4-CCR7+CD45RA+ naive T cells. The chain employs TRBV2 and TRBJ1-5; 7 nucleotides line up with TRBD1. The CDR3 region is CASSEGTGSNQPQHF. DNA of the CDR3: TGTGCCAGCAGTGAAGGGACAGGAAGCAATCAGCCCCAGCATTTT.